This T cell receptor beta chain was retrieved from a study of shared clonotypes between healthy human individuals. Study context: Three plates were used per donor for CD4 naive, three for CD4 memory, two for CD8 naive and one for CD8 memory.

The germline V gene has CDR1 LNHDA and CDR2 SQIVND (reference sequence). Trimming pared 3 bases from V and 0 bases from J, leaving 9 bases between. The CDR3 length is 14 residues. Overall study results and limits: Non-shared clonotypes displayed generation probabilities falling below those of clonotypes present in all four donors. Large sequencing depth failed to make sorted-subset sequencing complete, rarefaction showed. Of the naive CD4 clonotypes, around 5.2% were shared across a handful of donors.

TCRdb's copy holds only in-frame clones and misses some; the assay was immunoSEQ multiplex PCR. Of some 500,000 clones in the sample, around 96% were seen once. Points on this clone: Its antigen is unknown.

What was sequenced was naive CD4+ T cells sorted from blood. The subset here: CD45RA+ positively selected. The V and J genes are TRBV19 and TRBJ2-7; D gene uncertain. This sequence originates from a woman under 40 in good health. The CDR3, as DNA: TGTGCCAGTAGTATTCGGGCCAGCTCCTACGAGCAGTACTTC. It encodes CASSIRASSYEQYF.